The next 3 T cell receptor beta chains were all read from a single sample in a study of CD4 and CD8 cells across lung adenocarcinoma regions. TCRdb recomputed calls from the PCR reads with MiXCR, one row per CDR3 protein. Of about 16,000 distinct CDR3 sequences listed, around 50% are singletons. Sequencing used CD8+ T cells from the center of a lung tumor. The origin of the receptors is a female donor with lung adenocarcinoma. The CD4 and CD8 labels of this study may be unreliable.

The rearrangement joins TRBV7-2 to TRBJ2-3; D is uncertain. V lost 5 bases to trimming and J lost 0 bases, with 9 bases between them. CDR1 and CDR2 (germline): SGHTA, FQGNSA. CDR3 length equals 14 residues. As DNA, the CDR3 is TGTGCCAGCAGCGCTCAAACTAGCACAGATACGCAGTATTTT. Its protein is CASSAQTSTDTQYF.

This rearrangement joins TRBV27 to TRBJ2-3; D perhaps matches TRBD2 (6 bases). Looked up from germline, CDR1 is MNHEY and CDR2 is SMNVEV (reference sequence). The CDR3 runs 15 residues. V shed 2 bases and J shed 2 bases, with 11 bases lying between them. The CDR3 coding sequence is TGTGCCAGCAGTTTAGGGGGGTTCCTCACAGATACGCAGTATTTT. Amino acids: CASSLGGFLTDTQYF.

The genes are TRBV6-5 and TRBJ1-2; the D is unclear. This CDR3 region has 15 residues. Germline assignment: CDR1 MNHEY and CDR2 SVGAGI. Trimming left V 4 bases short and J 4 bases short, with 16 bases between. As DNA, the CDR3 is TGTGCCAGCAGTTTTGGCCCCGGATCCTCCTATGGCTACACCTTC. Translated: CASSFGPGSSYGYTF.